One and the same sample provided the 3 T cell receptor beta chains below, sequenced in a study of cytomegalovirus exposure and HLA in healthy donors. PCR primers comprised 60 Vbeta and 13 Jbeta primers. Using immunoSEQ multiplex PCR, the repertoire was profiled, and TCRdb retains in-frame clones only, with some absent. The table has roughly 90,000 clones, about 68% seen once. Specimen: PBMCs. The receptors were sampled from a man in his thirties or forties in good health and CMV-seropositive.

This clone showed up many times. V and J are TRBV19 and TRBJ2-2; weak D call: TRBD2 (5 bases). This CDR3 has 13 amino acids. CDR1 is LNHDA, CDR2 SQIVND, per germline (reference sequence). V was shortened by 6 bases and J by 1 base, with 6 bases between the two germline ends. The CDR3 sequence is CASRRGNTGELFF. The DNA for the CDR3 is TGTGCCAGTAGACGGGGGAACACCGGGGAGCTGTTTTTT.

V and J are TRBV5-1 and TRBJ1-5, with TRBD1 matching over 9 bases. Germline V gene data show CDR1 as SGHRS and CDR2 as YFSETQ. The CDR3 extends over 15 amino acids. The V gene end was trimmed by 4 bases and the J gene end by 6 bases; junction bases not matched to a gene: 8. The CDR3 loop is CASSPGTGRAQPQHF. The CDR3, as DNA: TGCGCCAGCAGCCCGGGGACAGGGAGGGCTCAGCCCCAGCATTTT. Using reference TRBV5-1 and TRBJ1-5 for the parts outside the CDR3, the full variable domain is KAGVTQTPRYLIKTRGQQVTLSCSPISGHRSVSWYQQTPGQGLQFLFEYFSETQRNKGNFPGRFSGRQFSNSRSEMNVSTLELGDSALYLCASSPGTGRAQPQHFGDGTRLSIL.

This chain uses TRBV27 with TRBJ2-5; weak D call: TRBD1 (6 bases). The CDR3 totals 14 residues. Trimming took 5 bases from V and 10 from J, leaving 20 bases between them. Per germline, CDR1 MNHEY and CDR2 SMNVEV (reference sequence). The CDR3 sequence is CASSPGAVVGDQYF. The CDR3 nucleotides are TGTGCCAGCAGTCCAGGGGCAGTAGTTGGGGACCAGTACTTC.